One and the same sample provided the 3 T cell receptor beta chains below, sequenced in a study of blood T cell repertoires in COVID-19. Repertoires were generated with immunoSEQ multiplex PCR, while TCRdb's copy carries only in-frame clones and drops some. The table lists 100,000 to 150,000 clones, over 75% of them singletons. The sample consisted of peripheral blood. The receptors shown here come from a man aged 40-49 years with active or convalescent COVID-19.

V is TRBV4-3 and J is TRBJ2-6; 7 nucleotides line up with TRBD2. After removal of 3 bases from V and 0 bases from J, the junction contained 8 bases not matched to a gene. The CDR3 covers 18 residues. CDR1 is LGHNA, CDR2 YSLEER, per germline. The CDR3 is CASSQGGVATSGANVLTF. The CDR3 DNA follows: TGCGCCAGCAGCCAGGGAGGGGTAGCCACCTCTGGGGCCAACGTCCTGACTTTC.

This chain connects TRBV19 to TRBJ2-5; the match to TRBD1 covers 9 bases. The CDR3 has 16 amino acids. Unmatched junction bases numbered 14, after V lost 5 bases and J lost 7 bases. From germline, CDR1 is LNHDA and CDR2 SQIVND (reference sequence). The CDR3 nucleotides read TGTGCCAGTAGTTTCTATCCGGGACAGGGTACGGGGACCCAGTACTTC. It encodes CASSFYPGQGTGTQYF.

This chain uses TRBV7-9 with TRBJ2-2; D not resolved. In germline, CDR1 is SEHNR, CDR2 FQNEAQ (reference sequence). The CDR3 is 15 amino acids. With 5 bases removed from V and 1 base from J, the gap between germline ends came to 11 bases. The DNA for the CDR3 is TGTGCCAGCAGCCCGGGTGGTAGGAACACCGGGGAGCTGTTTTTT. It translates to CASSPGGRNTGELFF.